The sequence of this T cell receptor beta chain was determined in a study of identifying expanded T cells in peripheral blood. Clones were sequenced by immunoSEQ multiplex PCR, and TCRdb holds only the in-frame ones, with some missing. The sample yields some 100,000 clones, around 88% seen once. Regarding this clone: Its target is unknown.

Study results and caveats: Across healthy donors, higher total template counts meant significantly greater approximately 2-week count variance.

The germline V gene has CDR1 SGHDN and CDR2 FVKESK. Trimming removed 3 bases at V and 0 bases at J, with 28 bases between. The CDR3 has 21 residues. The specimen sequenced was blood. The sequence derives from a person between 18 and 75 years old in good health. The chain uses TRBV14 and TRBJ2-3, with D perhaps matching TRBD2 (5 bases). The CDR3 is CASSHLLTWERNPSSTDTQYF. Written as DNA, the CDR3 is TGTGCCAGCAGCCACCTACTGACATGGGAGAGGAACCCCTCTAGCACAGATACGCAGTATTTT.